The following is a T cell receptor (beta chain) sequence with its context. The data were taken from a study of blood T cell repertoires in COVID-19. Study information: Spain, Italy and the United States supplied samples that represented acute and convalescent COVID-19. The analysed material was cDNA or gDNA that came from T cells, B-cell-depleted T cells, or PBMCs.

Here immunoSEQ multiplex PCR was the method, and the copy in TCRdb shows in-frame clones only, minus some. The table has 60,000 to 85,000 clones, more than 90% seen once. The germline V gene has CDR1 LGHNA and CDR2 YNFKEQ. With 2 bases clipped from V and 4 bases from J, the junction kept 11 bases outside the gene matches. The CDR3 has 17 residues. The source material was peripheral blood. V gene TRBV4-2 combines with J gene TRBJ1-5; 7 positions agree with TRBD1. This clonotype was sampled from a man between 45 and 60 years old with acute or convalescent COVID-19. The CDR3 is CASSQKTTGDVNQPQHF. The DNA for the CDR3 is TGTGCCAGCAGCCAAAAAACAACAGGGGACGTTAATCAGCCCCAGCATTTT.